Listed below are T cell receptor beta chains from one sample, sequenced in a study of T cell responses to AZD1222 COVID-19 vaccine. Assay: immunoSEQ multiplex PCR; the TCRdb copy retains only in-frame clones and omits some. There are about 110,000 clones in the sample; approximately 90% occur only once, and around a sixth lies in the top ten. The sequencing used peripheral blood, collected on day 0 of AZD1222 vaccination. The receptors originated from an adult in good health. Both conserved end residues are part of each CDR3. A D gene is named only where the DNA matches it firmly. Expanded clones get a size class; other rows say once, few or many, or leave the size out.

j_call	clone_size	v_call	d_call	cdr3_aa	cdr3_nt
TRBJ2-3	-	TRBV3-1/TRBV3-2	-	CASSQVRGDTQYF	TGTGCCAGCAGCCAAGTTCGGGGTGATACGCAGTATTTT
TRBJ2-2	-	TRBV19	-	CASSIDPGVTGELFF	TGTGCCAGTAGTATAGATCCAGGGGTCACCGGGGAGCTGTTTTTT
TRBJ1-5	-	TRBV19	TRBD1	CASAGQGGNQPQHF	TGTGCCAGCGCGGGACAGGGGGGCAATCAGCCCCAGCATTTT
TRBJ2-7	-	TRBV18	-	CASSPDRTRRSYEQYF	TGTGCCAGCTCACCAGATCGGACGCGGCGCTCCTACGAGCAGTACTTC
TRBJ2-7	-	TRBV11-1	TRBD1	CASSLDVTGGGGQYF	TGTGCCAGCAGCTTAGACGTGACAGGGGGCGGAGGGCAGTACTTC
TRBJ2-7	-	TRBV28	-	CATQRGLVYEQYF	TGTGCCACCCAACGGGGATTAGTCTACGAGCAGTACTTC
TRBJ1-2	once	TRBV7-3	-	CASSLTVRSGYGYTF	TGTGCCAGCAGCTTAACGGTCAGATCTGGCTATGGCTACACCTTC
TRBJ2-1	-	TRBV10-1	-	CASSATGFSYNEQFF	TGCGCCAGCAGTGCGACAGGCTTCTCCTACAATGAGCAGTTCTTC
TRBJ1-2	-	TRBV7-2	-	CASSLNKGGGDGYTF	TGTGCCAGCAGCTTAAACAAAGGAGGAGGCGATGGCTACACCTTC
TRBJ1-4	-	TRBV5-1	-	CASGMEVNEKLFF	TGCGCCAGCGGGATGGAAGTTAATGAAAAACTGTTTTTT
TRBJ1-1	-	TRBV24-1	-	CATSGRSNTEAFF	TGTGCCACCAGTGGCAGAAGCAACACTGAAGCTTTCTTT
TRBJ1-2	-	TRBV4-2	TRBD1	CASSSRARDRAYGYTF	TGTGCCAGCAGCTCGAGGGCCCGGGACAGGGCCTATGGCTACACCTTC
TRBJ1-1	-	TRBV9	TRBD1	CASSVGQGGTEAFF	TGTGCCAGCAGCGTAGGACAGGGGGGCACTGAAGCTTTCTTT
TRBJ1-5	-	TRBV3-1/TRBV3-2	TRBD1	CASSQAGQGGRPQHF	TGTGCCAGCAGCCAAGCGGGACAGGGCGGGCGGCCCCAGCATTTT
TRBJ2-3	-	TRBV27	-	CASSIGRLSVTDTQYF	TGTGCCAGCAGTATAGGACGGCTTTCTGTCACAGATACGCAGTATTTT
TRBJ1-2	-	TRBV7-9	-	CASSLEVTEGYTF	TGTGCCAGCAGCTTAGAGGTGACAGAAGGCTACACCTTC
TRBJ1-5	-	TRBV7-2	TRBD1	CASSLGPGQGAHNQPQHF	TGTGCCAGCAGCTTAGGGCCGGGACAGGGGGCCCACAATCAGCCCCAGCATTTT
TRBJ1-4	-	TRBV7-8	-	CASSPADRNEKLFF	TGTGCCAGCAGCCCCGCGGACAGAAATGAAAAACTGTTTTTT
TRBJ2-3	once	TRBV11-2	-	CASSLWERSTDTQYF	TGTGCCAGCAGCTTATGGGAACGTAGCACAGATACGCAGTATTTT
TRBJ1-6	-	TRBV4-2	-	CASSLPAKDSPLHF	TGTGCCAGCAGCCTCCCGGCAAAAGATTCACCCCTCCACTTT
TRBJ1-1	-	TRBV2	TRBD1	CASSRDRLNTEAFF	TGTGCCAGCAGCCGGGACAGATTGAACACTGAAGCTTTCTTT
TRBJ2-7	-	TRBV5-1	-	CANSLESSYEQYF	TGCGCCAACAGCTTAGAGAGCTCCTACGAGCAGTACTTC
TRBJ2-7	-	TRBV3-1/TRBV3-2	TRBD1	CASSRFGQGAYEQYF	TGTGCCAGCAGCCGCTTTGGACAGGGGGCCTACGAGCAGTACTTC
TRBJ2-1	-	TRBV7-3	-	CASSQTGTHTYIEQFF	TGTGCCAGCAGTCAAACCGGGACTCACACATACATTGAGCAGTTCTTC
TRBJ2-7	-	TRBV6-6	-	CASTKAGVRVF	TGTGCCAGCACCAAAGCAGGGGTCCGGGTCTTC